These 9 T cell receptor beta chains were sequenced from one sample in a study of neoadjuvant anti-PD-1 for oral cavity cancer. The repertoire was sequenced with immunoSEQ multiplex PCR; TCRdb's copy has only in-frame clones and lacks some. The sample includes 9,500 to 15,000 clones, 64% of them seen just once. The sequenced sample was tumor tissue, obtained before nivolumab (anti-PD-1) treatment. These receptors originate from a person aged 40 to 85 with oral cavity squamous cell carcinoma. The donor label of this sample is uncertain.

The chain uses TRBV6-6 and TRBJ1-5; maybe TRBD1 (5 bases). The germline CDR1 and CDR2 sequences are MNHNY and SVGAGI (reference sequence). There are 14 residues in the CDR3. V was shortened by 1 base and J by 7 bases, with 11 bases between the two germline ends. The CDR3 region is CASSYFRDVQPQHF. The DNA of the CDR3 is TGTGCCAGCAGTTACTTCCGGGACGTGCAGCCCCAGCATTTT.

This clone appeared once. CDR3 nucleotides: TGCGCCAGCAGCCCCCCGTCCTCCGGGACAGTACCCCTCCACTTT. It yields the protein CASSPPSSGTVPLHF. The chain employs TRBV4-1 and TRBJ1-6; 7 bases fit TRBD1. With V trimmed by 4 bases and J by 12 bases, 12 bases remained unmatched. The CDR3 is 15 residues long. CDR1 is MGHRA, CDR2 YSYEKL, per germline.

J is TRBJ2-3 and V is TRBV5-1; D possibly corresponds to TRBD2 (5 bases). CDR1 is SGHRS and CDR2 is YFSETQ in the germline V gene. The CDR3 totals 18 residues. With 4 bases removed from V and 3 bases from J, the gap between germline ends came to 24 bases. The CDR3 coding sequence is TGCGCCAGCAGCCTGGGAGAGGGATCAGGTTTCCGGACAGATACGCAGTATTTT. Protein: CASSLGEGSGFRTDTQYF.

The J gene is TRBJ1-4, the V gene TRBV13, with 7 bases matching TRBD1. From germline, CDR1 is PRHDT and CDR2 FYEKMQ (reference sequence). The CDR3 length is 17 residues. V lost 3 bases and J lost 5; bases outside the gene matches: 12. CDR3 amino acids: CASSFRDSLALNEKLFF. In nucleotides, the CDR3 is TGTGCCAGCAGCTTTCGGGACAGCCTGGCCTTAAATGAAAAACTGTTTTTT. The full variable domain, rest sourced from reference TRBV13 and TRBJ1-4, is AAGVIQSPRHLIKEKRETATLKCYPIPRHDTVYWYQQGPGQDPQFLISFYEKMQSDKGSIPDRFSAQQFSDYHSELNMSSLELGDSALYFCASSFRDSLALNEKLFFGSGTQLSVL.

CDR3 loop: CASRGEWGDRNTEAFF. The CDR3 bases are TGTGCCAGCAGGGGGGAATGGGGAGACAGGAACACTGAAGCTTTCTTT. The chain recombines TRBV25-1 with TRBJ1-1, with D perhaps TRBD1 (5 bases). CDR1 and CDR2 (germline): MGHDK, SYGVNS. V shed 6 bases and J shed 1 base, with 18 bases lying between them. The CDR3 is 16 residues long.

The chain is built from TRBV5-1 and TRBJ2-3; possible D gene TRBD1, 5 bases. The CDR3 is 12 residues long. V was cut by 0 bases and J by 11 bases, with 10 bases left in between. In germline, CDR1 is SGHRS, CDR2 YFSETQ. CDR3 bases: TGCGCCAGCAGCTTGGTGACAGAGGTGCAGTATTTT. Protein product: CASSLVTEVQYF. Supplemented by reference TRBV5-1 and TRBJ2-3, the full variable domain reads KAGVTQTPRYLIKTRGQQVTLSCSPISGHRSVSWYQQTPGQGLQFLFEYFSETQRNKGNFPGRFSGRQFSNSRSEMNVSTLELGDSALYLCASSLVTEVQYFGPGTRLTVL.

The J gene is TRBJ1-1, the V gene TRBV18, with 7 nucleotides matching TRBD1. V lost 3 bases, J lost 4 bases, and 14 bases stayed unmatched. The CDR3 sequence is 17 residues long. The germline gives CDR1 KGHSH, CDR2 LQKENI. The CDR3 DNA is TGTGCCAGCTCACCCCACAACCGCGGGACAGTGGGCACTGAAGCTTTCTTT. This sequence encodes CASSPHNRGTVGTEAFF.

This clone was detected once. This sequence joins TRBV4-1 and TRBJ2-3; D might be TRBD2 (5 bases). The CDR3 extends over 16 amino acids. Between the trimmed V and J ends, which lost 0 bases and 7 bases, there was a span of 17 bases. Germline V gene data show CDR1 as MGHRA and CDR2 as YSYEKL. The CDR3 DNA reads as TGCGCCAGCAGCCAAGATCGGACTCCTTCTACGTATACGCAGTATTTT. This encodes CASSQDRTPSTYTQYF.

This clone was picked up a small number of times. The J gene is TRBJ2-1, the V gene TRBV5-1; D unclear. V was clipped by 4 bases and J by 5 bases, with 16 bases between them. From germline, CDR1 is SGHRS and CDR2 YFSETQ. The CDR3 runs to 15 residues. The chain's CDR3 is CASSIQPSLDNEQFF. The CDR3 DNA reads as TGCGCCAGCAGCATCCAACCGTCCCTAGACAATGAGCAGTTCTTC. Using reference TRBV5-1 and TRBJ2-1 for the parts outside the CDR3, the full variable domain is KAGVTQTPRYLIKTRGQQVTLSCSPISGHRSVSWYQQTPGQGLQFLFEYFSETQRNKGNFPGRFSGRQFSNSRSEMNVSTLELGDSALYLCASSIQPSLDNEQFFGPGTRLTVL.